This paragraph covers one T cell receptor beta chain sequence. Its antigen remains unidentified. The data derive from a study of vaccination and CD4 T cells after COVID-19. As for the study in general: Post-vaccination samples were procured at a median of around 72 days following dose two (range 14 to 241).

Cultured CD4+ T cell DNA was sequenced using the Oncomine TCR Beta short-read assay. TCRdb used MiXCR to reprocess the PCR reads, holding one entry per CDR3 protein. Among under 9,000 distinct CDR3 sequences listed, about three quarters were seen once. Overall study findings and caveats: Recorded median SARS-CoV-2-reactive clonotype numbers increased from about 20 to 38 without reaching significance.

The sample's treatment: roughly 11-day PBMC culture with coronavirus spike peptide pools or control peptides (ViraFEST assay). ViraFEST relied on peptide pools to expand antigen-specific T cells; the TCRs were sequenced afterward. Sequencing input: CD4+ T cells from blood, cultured in vitro. This TCR derives from a human donor who had recovered from COVID-19.

The CDR3 DNA sequence: TGCAGCGTTGAATATGGATTCAGCTCGAACACTGAAGCTTTCTTT. Encoded protein: CSVEYGFSSNTEAFF. The J gene is TRBJ1-1, the V gene TRBV29-1; no clear D gene. Trimming shortened V by 2 bases and J by 1 base, and 14 bases separated the two germline ends. From germline, CDR1 is SQVTM and CDR2 ANQGSEA. The length of the CDR3 is 15 residues.